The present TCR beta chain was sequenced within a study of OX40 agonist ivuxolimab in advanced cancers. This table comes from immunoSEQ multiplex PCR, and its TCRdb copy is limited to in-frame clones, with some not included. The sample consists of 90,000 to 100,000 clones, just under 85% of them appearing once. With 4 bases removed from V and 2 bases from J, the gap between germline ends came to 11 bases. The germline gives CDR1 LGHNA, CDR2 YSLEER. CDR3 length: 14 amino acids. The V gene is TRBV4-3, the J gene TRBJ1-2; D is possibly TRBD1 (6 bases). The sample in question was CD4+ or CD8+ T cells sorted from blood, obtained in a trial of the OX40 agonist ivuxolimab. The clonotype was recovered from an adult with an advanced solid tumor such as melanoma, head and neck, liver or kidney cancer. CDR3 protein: CASSLNRANYGYTF. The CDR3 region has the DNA TGCGCCAGCAGCCTAAACAGGGCCAACTATGGCTACACCTTC.